A few counts support the clone carrying this T cell receptor beta chain. The antigen is undetermined. The CDR3 runs to 13 residues. Germline V gives CDR1 DFQATT, CDR2 SNEGSKA (reference sequence). The V gene end was trimmed by 5 bases and the J gene end by 2 bases; junction bases not matched to a gene: 5. TCRdb processed the 5' RACE reads anew with MiXCR; each CDR3 protein has one entry. The data contain 1.5 million to 2 million distinct CDR3 sequences, around 33% of them singletons. The sample originates from a study of identical twins. The study, taken as a whole, reports: Models underpredicted monozygotic twin sharing of out-of-frame TCR alpha.

Sequencing was performed on cord blood. This chain uses TRBV20-1 with TRBJ2-7, with 8 bases lining up with TRBD2. This TCR was recovered from a newborn girl in good health. The CDR3 reads CSASGLGAYEQYF. The CDR3 DNA reads as TGCAGTGCTTCGGGACTAGGAGCCTACGAGCAGTACTTC.